The 25 T cell receptor beta chains given below trace back to one sample, sequenced in a study of T-cell reconstitution after alpha-beta-depleted transplantation in children. Molecular barcoding with unique molecular identifiers was used for the TCRbeta library. TCRdb re-derived calls from the PCR reads in MiXCR, one entry per CDR3 protein. The sample consists of about 98,000 distinct CDR3 sequences, 23% of them appearing once. The sequencing here drew on PBMCs, taken before TCRalphabeta/CD19-depleted stem cell transplant. These receptors all stem from a boy younger than 10 with acute lymphoblastic leukemia, due to receive a stem cell transplant.

This clonotype was observed a handful of times. V and J are TRBV24-1 and TRBJ2-3; D is undetermined. Per germline, CDR1 KGHDR and CDR2 SFDVKD. The V gene lost 1 base and the J gene lost 2 bases, with 18 bases spanning the gap. This CDR3 is 18 amino acids long. This CDR3 is CATSDFVSVGSFTDTQYF. CDR3 sequence (DNA): TGTGCCACCAGTGATTTTGTTTCAGTTGGCAGCTTCACAGATACGCAGTATTTT.

The J gene is TRBJ2-5, the V gene TRBV6-5; D unclear. V dropped 2 bases and J dropped 3 bases, with 13 bases sitting between them. This CDR3 spans 15 amino acids. Germline CDR1 reads MNHEY; CDR2 reads SVGAGI. The CDR3 nucleotides are TGTGCCAGCAGTTACATGATGGGCAGCAAAGAGACCCAGTACTTC. Translating it yields CASSYMMGSKETQYF.

This clonotype was counted between two and nine times. The chain recombines TRBV20-1 with TRBJ2-5; D unclear. The CDR3 is 15 residues long. Germline V CDR1 and CDR2: DFQATT, SNEGSKA (reference sequence). V lost 3 bases and J 0 bases, leaving 14 bases between the germline ends. The CDR3 nucleotides read TGCAGTGCTAGGATCCCTGCAGGATACCAAGAGACCCAGTACTTC. Translation: CSARIPAGYQETQYF.

There are a few counts of this clonotype. The chain carries TRBV6-1 and TRBJ1-6; D perhaps matches TRBD1 (5 bases). The V gene lost 9 bases and the J gene lost 6 bases, with 15 bases spanning the gap. The germline CDR1 and CDR2 sequences are MNHNS and SASEGT. This CDR3 is 14 amino acids long. CDR3 nucleotide sequence: TGTGCCAGTATCGCGGGGACGGTTAATTCACCCCTCCACTTT. It encodes CASIAGTVNSPLHF.

This chain links TRBV29-1 with TRBJ2-2; D remains ambiguous. This CDR3 comprises 13 residues. V was shortened by 3 bases and J by 4 bases, with 9 bases between the two germline ends. Germline CDR1 and CDR2: SQVTM and ANQGSEA. The CDR3: CSVDTDRTGELFF. Written as DNA, the CDR3 is TGCAGCGTTGATACAGATCGCACCGGGGAGCTGTTTTTT.

The genes are TRBV24-1 and TRBJ1-1; D not certain. The V gene lost 5 bases and the J gene lost 3 bases, with 9 bases spanning the gap. The CDR3 has 13 residues. CDR1 is KGHDR and CDR2 is SFDVKD in the germline V gene. The CDR3 nucleotides are TGTGCCACCAGTGCGGGCCTCCACACTGAAGCTTTCTTT. Translating it yields CATSAGLHTEAFF.

This clonotype has more than one count but fewer than ten. The chain combines TRBV7-9 with TRBJ1-5, with D uncertain. CDR3 length: 12 residues. Germline V lookup: CDR1 SEHNR, CDR2 FQNEAQ (reference sequence). Trimming took off 3 bases at V and 5 bases at J, with 5 bases between the two ends. CDR3 loop: CASSFKDQPQHF. CDR3 coding DNA: TGTGCCAGCAGCTTTAAAGATCAGCCCCAGCATTTT.

Only a few counts were recorded for this clonotype. This rearrangement joins TRBV28 to TRBJ2-5; 10 bases agree with TRBD2. CDR3 size: 18 residues. V gave up 1 base and J gave up 6 bases; unmatched junction bases: 14. Germline V gives CDR1 MDHEN, CDR2 SYDVKM. CDR3 amino acids: CASSLYVVAGGPRKTQYF. The DNA for the CDR3 is TGTGCCAGCAGTTTATATGTTGTAGCGGGAGGTCCACGGAAGACCCAGTACTTC.

The chain is built from TRBV29-1 and TRBJ2-7; either TRBD1 or TRBD2 may fit D (5 bases each). The CDR3 runs 12 residues. The ends were cut back, 7 bases at V and 3 bases at J, with 13 bases in the middle. CDR1 SQVTM and CDR2 ANQGSEA come from the germline V gene. The chain's CDR3 is CSAARDDYEQYF. The CDR3, as DNA: TGCAGCGCAGCTCGGGACGACTACGAGCAGTACTTC.

This sequence joins TRBV28 and TRBJ1-5; 10 bases are a match to TRBD1. From germline, CDR1 is MDHEN and CDR2 SYDVKM. The CDR3 spans 16 residues. J gave up 2 bases and V 7 bases, and 8 bases lay outside the gene matches. The CDR3 sequence is CASTNRQGAGNQPQHF. Written as DNA, the CDR3 is TGTGCCAGCACCAACAGACAGGGGGCTGGCAATCAGCCCCAGCATTTT.

J is TRBJ1-1 and V is TRBV7-9; D unclear. CDR3 length: 12 residues. CDR1 SEHNR and CDR2 FQNEAQ come from the germline V gene (reference sequence). The germline V and J ends were trimmed by 2 bases and 5 bases, with 6 bases remaining between them. The CDR3 DNA follows: TGTGCCAGCAGCTTACCTGGGACTGAAGCTTTCTTT. Its protein is CASSLPGTEAFF.

This clonotype was counted only a few times. In nucleotides, the CDR3 is TGTGCCAGCAGCTTGGATCCCGACAGGCTGAACACTGAAGCTTTCTTT. As protein: CASSLDPDRLNTEAFF. The chain has TRBV7-8 and TRBJ1-1; D is possibly TRBD1 (6 bases). V lost 3 bases and J 0 bases, leaving 14 bases between the germline ends. Per germline, CDR1 SGHVS and CDR2 FQNEAQ. CDR3 length: 16 residues.

This clonotype was found a few times. DNA for the CDR3: TGTGCCAGCAGCTTGACAGGCACAGATACGCAGTATTTT. It yields the protein CASSLTGTDTQYF. The chain combines TRBV5-6 with TRBJ2-3; D is uncertain. CDR1 and CDR2 from the germline V gene are SGHDT and YYEEEE. V was cut by 1 base and J by 1 base, with 4 bases left in between. There are 13 residues in the CDR3. Full variable domain (missing parts from reference TRBV5-6 and TRBJ2-3): DAGVTQSPTHLIKTRGQQVTLRCSPKSGHDTVSWYQQALGQGPQFIFQYYEEEERQRGNFPDRFSGHQFPNYSSELNVNALLLGDSALYLCASSLTGTDTQYFGPGTRLTVL.

The chain recombines TRBV6-1 with TRBJ2-2, with D possibly being TRBD2 (6 bases). The CDR3 runs to 13 residues. CDR1 MNHNS and CDR2 SASEGT come from the germline V gene. Trimming took 7 bases from V and 3 from J, leaving 9 bases between them. The CDR3 DNA follows: TGTGCCAGCACCGGCGGGGACACCGGGGAGCTGTTTTTT. Translating it yields CASTGGDTGELFF.

This clonotype occurred a few times. The chain employs TRBV5-6 and TRBJ2-7; 10 nucleotides line up with TRBD2. The CDR3 consists of 16 residues. After removal of 5 bases from V and 3 bases from J, the junction contained 11 bases not matched to a gene. The germline CDR1 and CDR2 sequences are SGHDT and YYEEEE. The CDR3 loop is CASSEVAGLAVYEQYF. In nucleotides, the CDR3 is TGTGCCAGCAGTGAGGTGGCAGGACTAGCGGTCTACGAGCAGTACTTC. Based on the CDR3 plus reference TRBV5-6 and TRBJ2-7, the full variable domain is DAGVTQSPTHLIKTRGQQVTLRCSPKSGHDTVSWYQQALGQGPQFIFQYYEEEERQRGNFPDRFSGHQFPNYSSELNVNALLLGDSALYLCASSEVAGLAVYEQYFGPGTRLTVT.

This sequence joins TRBV6-4 and TRBJ2-3; 8 bases are a match to TRBD2. Looked up from germline, CDR1 is MRHNA and CDR2 is SNTAGT. The V segment lost 8 bases and the J segment 6 bases; nucleotides outside the gene matches: 13. The CDR3 covers 15 residues. The CDR3 DNA is TGTGCCAGCTCTACTAGCGGAGGGTCCCCCGATACGCAGTATTTT. Translated, it gives CASSTSGGSPDTQYF.

CDR3: CASSHIPGDYGYTF. DNA for the CDR3: TGTGCCAGCAGTCACATCCCAGGGGACTATGGCTACACCTTC. The rearrangement links TRBV6-5 to TRBJ1-2; D perhaps matches TRBD1 (6 bases). Germline CDR1 is MNHEY and CDR2 is SVGAGI. The CDR3 consists of 14 residues. The V and J ends lost 5 bases and 3 bases respectively, with 13 bases between them.

The J gene is TRBJ2-5, the V gene TRBV7-9, with 9 bases fitting TRBD2. Germline V gene data show CDR1 as SEHNR and CDR2 as FQNEAQ (reference sequence). V lost 5 bases and J lost 3; bases outside the gene matches: 13. The CDR3 has 17 residues. The CDR3 loop reads CASSPTSGGAREETQYF. The CDR3 DNA sequence: TGTGCCAGCAGCCCGACTAGCGGAGGGGCCAGGGAAGAGACCCAGTACTTC. Drawing the rest from reference TRBV7-9 and TRBJ2-5, the complete variable domain is DTGVSQNPRHKITKRGQNVTFRCDPISEHNRLYWYRQTLGQGPEFLTYFQNEAQLEKSRLLSDRFSAERPKGSFSTLEIQRTEQGDSAMYLCASSPTSGGAREETQYFGPGTRLLVL.

This rearrangement joins TRBV28 to TRBJ2-5, with D maybe TRBD2 (6 bases). Germline lookup yields CDR1 MDHEN and CDR2 SYDVKM. The CDR3 sequence is 14 residues long. Trimming stripped 3 bases from V and 7 bases from J, with 15 bases between. The CDR3 region has the DNA TGTGCCAGCAGTTTCAGCGGAGGGCCAGGGACCCAGTACTTC. Its translation: CASSFSGGPGTQYF.

The V call is TRBV29-1, the J call TRBJ2-2, with D unresolved. The CDR3 sequence is 13 residues long. Germline loops: CDR1 SQVTM, CDR2 ANQGSEA. Between the trimmed V and J ends, which lost 7 bases and 6 bases, there was a span of 15 bases. The CDR3 sequence: CSAAVGRSGELFF. CDR3 nucleotide sequence: TGCAGCGCCGCGGTAGGCAGGTCCGGGGAGCTGTTTTTT.

On this clonotype itself: A read error may account for a junction end that differs from germline. The chain has TRBV18 and TRBJ2-1; D ambiguous. CDR1 is KGHSH and CDR2 is LQKENI in the germline V gene. This CDR3 has 13 residues. The CDR3 sequence: CASSPGSLNGQFF. The CDR3 nucleotides read TGTGCCAGCTCACCAGGCAGCTTAAATGGGCAGTTCTTC.

This clonotype was seen a few times. The V gene is TRBV20-1, the J gene TRBJ2-7; D uncertain. V was trimmed by 5 bases and J by 3 bases, leaving 8 bases between them. The CDR3 is 11 amino acids. The germline V gene encodes CDR1 DFQATT and CDR2 SNEGSKA (reference sequence). The CDR3 DNA reads as TGCAGTGCTCGATCATACTACGAGCAGTACTTC. It translates to CSARSYYEQYF.

There are a few counts of this clonotype. This chain connects TRBV6-2 or TRBV6-3 to TRBJ1-5; D ambiguous. CDR3 length: 14 amino acids. V shed 6 bases and J shed 2 bases, with 11 bases lying between them. In germline, CDR1 is MNHEY, CDR2 SVGEGT. CDR3 in DNA: TGTGCCAGCAGACCCTACGGTGGCAATCAGCCCCAGCATTTT. It translates to CASRPYGGNQPQHF.

The gene calls are TRBV28 and TRBJ2-7; 7 nucleotides align to TRBD2. CDR1 is MDHEN, CDR2 SYDVKM, per germline. V shed 8 bases, J shed 4 bases, and the junction held 8 bases outside the gene matches. The CDR3 runs to 13 residues. The CDR3 loop reads CASESGTLYEQYF. In DNA, the CDR3 is TGTGCCAGCGAGAGCGGGACTCTTTACGAGCAGTACTTC.

The V call is TRBV11-2, the J call TRBJ2-7, with 10 bases fitting TRBD2. J was trimmed by 7 bases and V by 6 bases; bases with no gene match: 6. Germline CDR1 SGHAT, CDR2 FQNNGV. There are 13 residues in the CDR3. The CDR3 DNA reads TGTGCCAGCAGTTCCGGGACTAGCGTTGAGCAGTACTTC. This encodes CASSSGTSVEQYF.